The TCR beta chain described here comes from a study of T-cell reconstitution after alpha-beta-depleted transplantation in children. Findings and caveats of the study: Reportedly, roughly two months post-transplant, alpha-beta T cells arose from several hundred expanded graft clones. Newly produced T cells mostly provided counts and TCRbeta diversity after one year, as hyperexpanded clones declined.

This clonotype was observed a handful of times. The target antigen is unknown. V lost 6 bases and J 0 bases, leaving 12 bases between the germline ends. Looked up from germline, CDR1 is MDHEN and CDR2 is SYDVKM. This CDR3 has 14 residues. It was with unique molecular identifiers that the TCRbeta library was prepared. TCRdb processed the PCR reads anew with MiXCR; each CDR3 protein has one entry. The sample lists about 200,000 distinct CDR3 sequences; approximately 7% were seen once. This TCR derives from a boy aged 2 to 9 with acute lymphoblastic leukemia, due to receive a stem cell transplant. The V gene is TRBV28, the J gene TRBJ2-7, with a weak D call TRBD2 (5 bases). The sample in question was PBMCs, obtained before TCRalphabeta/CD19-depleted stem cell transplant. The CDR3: CASRRAKSSYEQYF. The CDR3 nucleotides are TGTGCCAGCAGGCGGGCGAAGAGCTCCTACGAGCAGTACTTC.